A selection of T cell receptor beta chains follows, all from one sample in a study of Graves' ophthalmopathy and Graves' hyperthyroidism. TCRdb redid the calling of the multiplex PCR reads with MiXCR, one entry per CDR3 protein. The profile shows about 420,000 distinct CDR3 sequences, over 20% of them singletons. Material: peripheral blood. The receptors were gathered from a woman aged 18-29 years with stable Graves' hyperthyroidism. CDR3s include the opening cysteine and the closing phenylalanine or tryptophan. The order of the fields is D gene, J gene, V gene, clone size, CDR3 DNA, CDR3 protein. The D gene is left open where the match is weak. Size is omitted from some rows. Given values are once, few, many or a class for expanded clones.

d_call: -; j_call: TRBJ2-4; v_call: TRBV6-1; clone_size: many; cdr3_nt: TGTGCCAGCAGTGAATGGGAGCACATTAAGTACTTC; cdr3_aa: CASSEWEHIKYF
d_call: TRBD1; j_call: TRBJ1-1; v_call: TRBV25-1; clone_size: -; cdr3_nt: TGTGCCAGCAGTGACTACCGACAGGGAGTGAACACTGAAGCTTTCTTT; cdr3_aa: CASSDYRQGVNTEAFF
d_call: TRBD2; j_call: TRBJ2-7; v_call: TRBV19; clone_size: many; cdr3_nt: TGTGCCAGCAGCCGCCCGGCGGGAGTCAACGAGCAGTACTTC; cdr3_aa: CASSRPAGVNEQYF
d_call: TRBD1; j_call: TRBJ1-2; v_call: TRBV6-5; clone_size: many; cdr3_nt: TGTGCCAGCAGTTACTCAGACAGGGGGCGACCAGATGGCTACACCTTC; cdr3_aa: CASSYSDRGRPDGYTF
d_call: TRBD2; j_call: TRBJ2-5; v_call: TRBV7-8; clone_size: -; cdr3_nt: TGTGCCAGCAGCTTAGCGGCAGCGGGGGGTATCCAAGAGACCCAGTACTTC; cdr3_aa: CASSLAAAGGIQETQYF
d_call: -; j_call: TRBJ1-5; v_call: TRBV12-3/TRBV12-4; clone_size: -; cdr3_nt: TGTGCCAGCAGGGTACAGGGTTTCAATCAGCCCCAGCATTTT; cdr3_aa: CASRVQGFNQPQHF
d_call: TRBD1; j_call: TRBJ1-1; v_call: TRBV12-3/TRBV12-4; clone_size: many; cdr3_nt: TGTGCCAGCAGTCCGCGACAGGGGAGGACTGAAGCTTTCTTT; cdr3_aa: CASSPRQGRTEAFF
d_call: -; j_call: TRBJ2-7; v_call: TRBV20-1; clone_size: many; cdr3_nt: TGCAGTGCTACAAGACAGGGTAGCGGTTTCGAGCAGTACTTC; cdr3_aa: CSATRQGSGFEQYF
d_call: -; j_call: TRBJ1-5; v_call: TRBV5-1; clone_size: -; cdr3_nt: TGCGCCAGTTCACAGGGTCCGTCTAGCAATCAGCCCCAGCATTTT; cdr3_aa: CASSQGPSSNQPQHF
d_call: TRBD1; j_call: TRBJ1-2; v_call: TRBV29-1; clone_size: many; cdr3_nt: TGCAGCGTGGTCGACAGGGGCGCGTTTGGCTACACCTTC; cdr3_aa: CSVVDRGAFGYTF
d_call: TRBD2; j_call: TRBJ2-7; v_call: TRBV24-1; clone_size: many; cdr3_nt: TGTGCCTCAAAACAAACTAGCGGGAGGGCCTGCGAGCAGTACTTC; cdr3_aa: CASKQTSGRACEQYF
d_call: TRBD1; j_call: TRBJ2-7; v_call: TRBV24-1; clone_size: many; cdr3_nt: TGTGCCACCAGTGACTCGGACAGGGGGTCCTACGAGCAGTACTTC; cdr3_aa: CATSDSDRGSYEQYF
d_call: TRBD1; j_call: TRBJ1-1; v_call: TRBV28; clone_size: many; cdr3_nt: TGTGCCAGCAGTTTACCGGGACAGATCACTGAAGCTTTCTTT; cdr3_aa: CASSLPGQITEAFF
d_call: -; j_call: TRBJ1-1; v_call: TRBV6-5; clone_size: many; cdr3_nt: TGTGCCAGCAGTCCTACAGACCAGAACACTGAAGCTTTCTTT; cdr3_aa: CASSPTDQNTEAFF
d_call: -; j_call: TRBJ1-2; v_call: TRBV6-1; clone_size: -; cdr3_nt: TGTGCCAGCACCCATACAGGGAACTATGGCTACACCTTC; cdr3_aa: CASTHTGNYGYTF
d_call: TRBD1; j_call: TRBJ2-7; v_call: TRBV28; clone_size: many; cdr3_nt: TGTGCCAGCAGTTTACGGGACAGGGGGACATACGAGCAGTACTTC; cdr3_aa: CASSLRDRGTYEQYF
d_call: -; j_call: TRBJ1-2; v_call: TRBV6-1; clone_size: many; cdr3_nt: TGTGCCAGCAGTGTTTTTGGCAGGGCTAACTATGGCTACACCTTC; cdr3_aa: CASSVFGRANYGYTF
d_call: TRBD2; j_call: TRBJ2-7; v_call: TRBV6-2/TRBV6-3; clone_size: many; cdr3_nt: TGTGCCAGCAACCCGGGACTACCTTACTACGAGCAGTACTTC; cdr3_aa: CASNPGLPYYEQYF
d_call: -; j_call: TRBJ1-5; v_call: TRBV19; clone_size: many; cdr3_nt: TGTGCCAGTAGTATATCTGGGGGTCACTCTTTCAATCAGCCCCAGCATTTT; cdr3_aa: CASSISGGHSFNQPQHF
d_call: TRBD1; j_call: TRBJ1-1; v_call: TRBV5-1; clone_size: once; cdr3_nt: TGCGCCAGCAGCCCACAGGGGGAAGGGTTGAACACTGAAGCTTTCTTT; cdr3_aa: CASSPQGEGLNTEAFF
d_call: TRBD2; j_call: TRBJ2-7; v_call: TRBV6-1; clone_size: -; cdr3_nt: TGTGCCAGCAGTGAAAGGTTGGCGGGAGTTAACAACGAGCAGTACTTC; cdr3_aa: CASSERLAGVNNEQYF
d_call: TRBD1; j_call: TRBJ1-1; v_call: TRBV7-6; clone_size: many; cdr3_nt: TGTGCCAGCAGCCCCGGGACAGGCAGGAACACTGAAGCTTTCTTT; cdr3_aa: CASSPGTGRNTEAFF
d_call: -; j_call: TRBJ1-5; v_call: TRBV20-1; clone_size: -; cdr3_nt: TGCAGTGCTAGTGAGGGGTCGAACAATCAGCCCCAGCATTTT; cdr3_aa: CSASEGSNNQPQHF
d_call: -; j_call: TRBJ2-5; v_call: TRBV6-1; clone_size: -; cdr3_nt: TGTGCCAGCACCTCTCAGGGGGGACCTGAGGCCCAGTACTTC; cdr3_aa: CASTSQGGPEAQYF
d_call: -; j_call: TRBJ1-3; v_call: TRBV12-3/TRBV12-4; clone_size: many; cdr3_nt: TGTGCCAGCAGACCCTCGGGCGGGACTGGAAACACCATATATTTT; cdr3_aa: CASRPSGGTGNTIYF
d_call: TRBD2; j_call: TRBJ2-5; v_call: TRBV12-5; clone_size: many; cdr3_nt: TGTGCTTCCGGGGGGCAAGAGACCCAGTACTTC; cdr3_aa: CASGGQETQYF
d_call: -; j_call: TRBJ1-5; v_call: TRBV28; clone_size: -; cdr3_nt: TGTGCCAGCAGTTTCGGGGGAAGGTTGGGTCAGCCCCAGCATTTT; cdr3_aa: CASSFGGRLGQPQHF
d_call: -; j_call: TRBJ1-1; v_call: TRBV11-2; clone_size: few; cdr3_nt: TGTGCCAGCAGCTTAGGGGGAGGATGGGTGAACACTGAAGCTTTCTTT; cdr3_aa: CASSLGGGWVNTEAFF
d_call: -; j_call: TRBJ2-2; v_call: TRBV20-1; clone_size: -; cdr3_nt: TGCAGGGCGGACGGGCCTCGAACCGGGGAGCTGTTTTTT; cdr3_aa: CRADGPRTGELFF
d_call: -; j_call: TRBJ2-5; v_call: TRBV18; clone_size: -; cdr3_nt: TGTGCCAGCTCACCTCCCTCGTGGGAACGAGAGACCCAGTACTTC; cdr3_aa: CASSPPSWERETQYF
d_call: -; j_call: TRBJ2-5; v_call: TRBV12-3/TRBV12-4; clone_size: -; cdr3_nt: TGTGCCAGCAGTTTAGGAGAACGATTCGGAGGGGAGACCCAGTACTTC; cdr3_aa: CASSLGERFGGETQYF
d_call: -; j_call: TRBJ1-3; v_call: TRBV6-5; clone_size: many; cdr3_nt: TGTGCCAGCGGCAGGACAGGAAACACCATATATTTT; cdr3_aa: CASGRTGNTIYF
d_call: -; j_call: TRBJ1-2; v_call: TRBV6-2/TRBV6-3; clone_size: -; cdr3_nt: TGTGCCAGCAGTCCTCCCTGGGATAACTATGGCTACACCTTC; cdr3_aa: CASSPPWDNYGYTF
d_call: -; j_call: TRBJ2-7; v_call: TRBV11-2; clone_size: many; cdr3_nt: TGTGCCAGCAGATCCTTTAAAGGCTACAGAGACGAGCAGTACTTC; cdr3_aa: CASRSFKGYRDEQYF
d_call: -; j_call: TRBJ1-1; v_call: TRBV18; clone_size: many; cdr3_nt: TGTGCCAGCTCACTGACACGGGTGAACACTGAAGCTTTCTTT; cdr3_aa: CASSLTRVNTEAFF
d_call: TRBD2; j_call: TRBJ2-5; v_call: TRBV6-1; clone_size: few; cdr3_nt: TGTGCCAGCAGTGAAGTGGCTAGCGGGGGTCCCGAGGGTGAGACCCAGTACTTC; cdr3_aa: CASSEVASGGPEGETQYF
d_call: -; j_call: TRBJ2-4; v_call: TRBV28; clone_size: many; cdr3_nt: TGTGCCAGTCGAAATGGGAGGAGCAGGAAAAACATTAAGTACTTC; cdr3_aa: CASRNGRSRKNIKYF
d_call: TRBD1; j_call: TRBJ1-1; v_call: TRBV27; clone_size: many; cdr3_nt: TGTGCCAGCGGGAGACTCCTTCTTACAGGGGCCCAAGGGGGCACTGAAGCTTTCTTT; cdr3_aa: CASGRLLLTGAQGGTEAFF
d_call: TRBD2; j_call: TRBJ2-3; v_call: TRBV28; clone_size: many; cdr3_nt: TGTGCCAGCAGCCCACCCGGACTAGCGGGAACAGATACGCAGTATTTT; cdr3_aa: CASSPPGLAGTDTQYF
d_call: -; j_call: TRBJ2-5; v_call: TRBV27; clone_size: -; cdr3_nt: TGTGCCAGCAGCCCCACCGGGACGCGGGAGACCCAGTACTTC; cdr3_aa: CASSPTGTRETQYF
d_call: -; j_call: TRBJ2-2; v_call: TRBV15; clone_size: many; cdr3_nt: TGTGCCACCAGGAGCTCAGCGAACACCGGGGAGCTGTTTTTT; cdr3_aa: CATRSSANTGELFF
d_call: TRBD1; j_call: TRBJ1-1; v_call: TRBV5-1; clone_size: many; cdr3_nt: TGCGCCAGCAGCTCACAGGGGGGAGCCGCTGAAGCTTTCTTT; cdr3_aa: CASSSQGGAAEAFF